These T cell receptor beta chains were read from a single sample in a study of T cell responses to AZD1222 COVID-19 vaccine. TCRdb keeps only in-frame clones here, not all; method: immunoSEQ multiplex PCR. Altogether tens of thousands of clones are present, roughly 85% being singletons, with the ten largest covering roughly 19%. The input for sequencing was peripheral blood, taken on day 0 of AZD1222 vaccination. Receptors were obtained from an adult in good health. Both conserved end residues are part of each CDR3. Fields, in order: V gene, J gene, D gene, clone size, CDR3 DNA, CDR3 protein. The D gene is left open where the match is weak. Expanded clones get a size class; other rows say once, few or many, or leave the size out.

>TRBV7-8|TRBJ2-3|.|.
TGTGCCAGCAGCTCAGATCAGGGCCAGGGCACAGATACGCAGTATTTT
CASSSDQGQGTDTQYF
>TRBV7-2|TRBJ2-3|.|.
TGTGCCAGCAGCTTCTCGTATACGCAGTATTTT
CASSFSYTQYF
>TRBV5-1|TRBJ2-7|TRBD2|.
TGCGCCAGCAGCCCTGGACTAGCGGGGATCTACGAGCAGTACTTC
CASSPGLAGIYEQYF
>TRBV4-1|TRBJ2-3|TRBD2|.
TGCGCCAGCAGCCCGTCGATTCGGACTAGCGGGGGGGGGACAGATACGCAGTATTTT
CASSPSIRTSGGGTDTQYF
>TRBV12-3/TRBV12-4|TRBJ1-2|.|.
TGTGCCAGCAGAGCAAGGTTTAATGGCTACACCTTC
CASRARFNGYTF
>TRBV6-5|TRBJ1-1|.|once
TGTGCCAGCGCGGGGGTGAACACTGAAGCTTTCTTT
CASAGVNTEAFF
>TRBV2|TRBJ1-5|.|.
TGTGCCAGCAGTGAAGTCGGGATACAGACAGCAGAGTTT
CASSEVGIQTAEF
>TRBV27|TRBJ2-7|.|.
TGTGCCAGCACCCGGGCAGGGACCTCCTACGAGCAGTACTTC
CASTRAGTSYEQYF
>TRBV19|TRBJ2-7|TRBD1|once
TGTGCCAGTAGTTCCAAACCGGACAGGAGGGAGCAGTACTTC
CASSSKPDRREQYF
>TRBV5-1|TRBJ1-1|.|once
TGCGCCAGCAGCTTGTCGGCCAGGGGCAGGGGTGGAACTGAAGCTTTCTTT
CASSLSARGRGGTEAFF
>TRBV5-5|TRBJ2-5|.|.
TGTGCCAGCAGCCCCGGGGACGTCTGGCAAGAGACCCAGTACTTC
CASSPGDVWQETQYF
>TRBV30|TRBJ2-6|TRBD1|.
TGTGCCTGGAGTGTACCCGGACAGGGGGCGCCTGGGGCCAACGTCCTGACTTTC
CAWSVPGQGAPGANVLTF
>TRBV30|TRBJ2-7|.|.
TGTGCCTGGAATCTTCCTGTTACCTACGAGCAGTACTTC
CAWNLPVTYEQYF
>TRBV5-5|TRBJ1-2|.|.
TGTGCCAGCAGCTTTAGTGGGGCTACTAACTATGGCTACACCTTC
CASSFSGATNYGYTF
>TRBV27|TRBJ1-6|TRBD1|.
TGTGCCAGCAGTTTCAACGGACAGGTTGGAAATTCACCCCTCCACTTT
CASSFNGQVGNSPLHF
>TRBV23-1|TRBJ1-1|.|.
TGCGCCAGCAGTCTCCGCCGGGAGTCGACCGGGGGGGAAGACAGCCCGATGAACACTGAAGCTTTCTTT
CASSLRRESTGGEDSPMNTEAFF
>TRBV5-1|TRBJ1-3|.|.
TGCGCCAGCAGCTTGAAGGGATGGCTCGCGGGAAACACCATATATTTT
CASSLKGWLAGNTIYF
>TRBV27|TRBJ2-7|TRBD1|.
TGTGCCAGCAGTTTACGACAGGGTTCTTACGAGCAGTACTTC
CASSLRQGSYEQYF
>TRBV9|TRBJ2-7|.|.
TGTGCCAGCAGCGTAGGGGCAGAGAGCTCCTACGAGCAGTACTTC
CASSVGAESSYEQYF
>TRBV19|TRBJ1-6|.|few
TGTGCCACCGCCCCGGGATGGGGCAGGTCAAATTCACCCCTCCACTTT
CATAPGWGRSNSPLHF
>TRBV6-6|TRBJ2-3|TRBD2|.
TGTGCCAGCAGTCAAAAGTCAATTGGGACTAGCGGCCGATCTAGCACAGATACGCAGTATTTT
CASSQKSIGTSGRSSTDTQYF
>TRBV10-3|TRBJ1-2|TRBD1|.
TGTGCCATCAGTGAAACCCTAGGGACAGCCTATGGCTACACCTTC
CAISETLGTAYGYTF
>TRBV19|TRBJ1-2|TRBD1|few
TGTGCCAGTACCATGAGGGGGCAAGGGTATGGCTACACCTTC
CASTMRGQGYGYTF